This entry describes one T cell receptor (beta chain). This sample was included in a study of blood T cell repertoires in COVID-19. About the research overall: The cDNA or gDNA used as material had been derived from T cells, B-cell-depleted T cells, or PBMCs.

Clinical histories supplied by participants themselves formed the basis of cohort assignment. During the 2 weeks before they entered the study, exposed participants had met someone with a PCR-confirmed or clinician-diagnosed COVID-19 case. The length of the CDR3 is 16 residues. The V and J ends lost 4 bases and 4 bases, in that order; junction bases with no gene match: 6. From germline, CDR1 is MGHDK and CDR2 SYGVNS. Profiling relied on immunoSEQ multiplex PCR, and the TCRdb table lists in-frame clones only, not all of them. This table holds over 350,000 clones, approximately 91% found once. This chain uses TRBV25-1 with TRBJ1-6; TRBD1 matches 8 bases. This TCR derives from a woman aged 40-49 years who had been exposed to COVID-19. What was sequenced was PBMCs or T cells enriched from blood (not recorded which). The CDR3 DNA follows: TGTGCCAGCAGTGCCTTGGACAGGGAGTATAATTCACCCCTCCACTTT. Translating gives CASSALDREYNSPLHF.